This record looks at one TCR beta chain sequence and its context. No antigen is known for it. This entry belongs to a study of beta chain features in type 1 diabetes. The study's findings and limits: Across all four CD4+ subsets, people with type 1 diabetes showed modestly shorter TCRB CDR3s. More deletions and fewer insertions at VDJ junctions were found in patients with type 1 diabetes.

As every portion of the isolated RNA was reverse transcribed, the sequencing read expressed TCRB transcripts. Assay used: immunoSEQ multiplex PCR; TCRdb lists only in-frame clones, some missing. This table holds 330,000 or so clones, 14% found once. The source material was central memory CD4+ T cells from blood. The sequence derives from a man younger than 40 in good health.

The CDR3 nucleotides are TGTGCCAGCAGCCAGGACGGGGAGGGTGAGCAGTTCTTC. This translates into CASSQDGEGEQFF. This chain joins TRBV5-4 and TRBJ2-1, with 7 bases fitting TRBD2. V was clipped by 4 bases and J by 9 bases; unmatched bases: 7. This CDR3 is built from 13 residues. The V gene's germline CDR1 is SGHNT and CDR2 YYREEE (reference sequence).